A single sample is the source of the 8 T cell receptor beta chains below, sequenced in a study of cytomegalovirus exposure and HLA in healthy donors. PCR was performed using 60 Vbeta and 13 Jbeta primers. Clones were sequenced by immunoSEQ multiplex PCR, and TCRdb holds only the in-frame ones, with some missing. The table shows 55,000 to 85,000 clones, with around three quarters occurring only once. Sample: PBMCs. Receptors originate from a man aged 18 to 30 in good health and CMV-seropositive.

This sequence joins TRBV6-1 and TRBJ1-5; D gene ambiguous. CDR3 length equals 14 residues. With 6 bases removed from V and 2 bases from J, the gap between germline ends came to 11 bases. Looked up from germline, CDR1 is MNHNS and CDR2 is SASEGT. CDR3 in DNA: TGTGCCAGCAGCTCCCACACAGGCAATCAGCCCCAGCATTTT. It codes for CASSSHTGNQPQHF.

This rearrangement joins TRBV2 to TRBJ1-4; 8 nucleotides align to TRBD1. V dropped 4 bases and J dropped 6; count of bases not matched to a gene: 7. Germline values: CDR1 SNHLY, CDR2 FYNNEI. The CDR3 runs to 15 residues. This CDR3 reads CASSASGGYYEKLFF. DNA of the CDR3: TGTGCCAGCAGTGCGTCAGGGGGCTACTATGAAAAACTGTTTTTT. The variable domain in full, with the rest retrieved from reference TRBV2 and TRBJ1-4, is EPEVTQTPSHQVTQMGQEVILRCVPISNHLYFYWYRQILGQKVEFLVSFYNNEISEKSEIFDDQFSVERPDGSNFTLKIRSTKLEDSAMYFCASSASGGYYEKLFFGSGTQLSVL.

The chain couples TRBV10-2 to TRBJ2-3; 8 nucleotides agree with TRBD2. With V trimmed by 3 bases and J by 2 bases, 4 bases remained unmatched. The CDR3 loop spans 15 amino acids. Germline V lookup: CDR1 WSHSY, CDR2 SAAADI. The CDR3 loop reads CASSDPGGLTDTQYF. CDR3 sequence (DNA): TGCGCCAGCAGTGACCCGGGGGGGCTCACAGATACGCAGTATTTT.

The J gene is TRBJ2-3, the V gene TRBV9, with 13 bases fitting TRBD2. CDR3 length equals 18 residues. The V gene end was trimmed by 4 bases and the J gene end by 1 base; junction bases not matched to a gene: 9. Germline lookup yields CDR1 SGDLS and CDR2 YYNGEE. The CDR3 region is CASSPGTSGGAGTDTQYF. DNA of the CDR3: TGTGCCAGCAGCCCAGGCACTAGCGGGGGGGCCGGCACAGATACGCAGTATTTT.

The V gene is TRBV5-6, the J gene TRBJ2-1; 10 bases map to TRBD2. This CDR3 has 16 residues. The germline gives CDR1 SGHDT, CDR2 YYEEEE. The J segment lost 6 bases and the V segment lost 4 bases, leaving 10 bases of the junction unmatched. The CDR3 DNA sequence: TGTGCCAGCAGCCACCCCCGGGAGCGGGGGGGCAATGAGCAGTTCTTC. As protein: CASSHPRERGGNEQFF. Based on the CDR3 plus reference TRBV5-6 and TRBJ2-1, the full variable domain is DAGVTQSPTHLIKTRGQQVTLRCSPKSGHDTVSWYQQALGQGPQFIFQYYEEEERQRGNFPDRFSGHQFPNYSSELNVNALLLGDSALYLCASSHPRERGGNEQFFGPGTRLTVL.

This clone was counted only a few times. The CDR3 sequence: CASSGASGGANTGELFF. The CDR3 bases are TGTGCCAGCAGTGGAGCTAGCGGGGGGGCGAACACCGGGGAGCTGTTTTTT. The genes are TRBV2 and TRBJ2-2; 12 bases line up with TRBD2. V lost 4 bases to trimming and J lost 0 bases; unmatched junction nucleotides: 3. The CDR3 length is 17 residues. The germline V gene has CDR1 SNHLY and CDR2 FYNNEI.

With respect to this clone: Other DNA sequences in this specimen translate into the identical CDR3. CDR3 residues: CASSRGIEAFF. CDR3 bases: TGTGCCAGCAGCCGCGGAATCGAAGCTTTCTTT. The chain links TRBV6-5 to TRBJ1-1; no clear D gene. V was trimmed by 6 bases and J by 8 bases, leaving 10 bases between them. This CDR3 contains 11 residues. The germline CDR1 and CDR2 sequences are MNHEY and SVGAGI.

The J gene is TRBJ2-7, the V gene TRBV30; tentative D call: TRBD1 (5 bases). The CDR3 loop spans 13 amino acids. The V gene lost 4 bases and the J gene lost 3 bases, with 13 bases spanning the gap. In germline, CDR1 is GTSNPN, CDR2 SVGIG (reference sequence). CDR3 amino acids: CAWTRDLFYEQYF. CDR3 nucleotide sequence: TGTGCCTGGACCAGGGATTTATTCTACGAGCAGTACTTC.